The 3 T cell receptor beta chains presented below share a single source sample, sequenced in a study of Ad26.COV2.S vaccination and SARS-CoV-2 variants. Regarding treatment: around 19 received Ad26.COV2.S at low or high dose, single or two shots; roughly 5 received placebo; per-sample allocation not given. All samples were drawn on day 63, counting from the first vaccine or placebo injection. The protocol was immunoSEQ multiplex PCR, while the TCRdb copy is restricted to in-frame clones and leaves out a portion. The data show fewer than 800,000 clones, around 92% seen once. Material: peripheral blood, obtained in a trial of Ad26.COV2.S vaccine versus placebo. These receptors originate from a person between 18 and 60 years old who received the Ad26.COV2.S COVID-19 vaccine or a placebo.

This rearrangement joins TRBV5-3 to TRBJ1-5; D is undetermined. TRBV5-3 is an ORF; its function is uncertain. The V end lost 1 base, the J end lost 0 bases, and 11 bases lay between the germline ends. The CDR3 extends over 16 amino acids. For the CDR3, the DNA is TGTGCCAGAAGCTTGCGTGGGATCCATAGCAATCAGCCCCAGCATTTT. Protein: CARSLRGIHSNQPQHF.

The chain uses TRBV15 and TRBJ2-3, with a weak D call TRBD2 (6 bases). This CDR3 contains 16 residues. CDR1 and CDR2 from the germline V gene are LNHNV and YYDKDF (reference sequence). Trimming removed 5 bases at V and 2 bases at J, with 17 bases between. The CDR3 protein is CATSGSWRGSTDTQYF. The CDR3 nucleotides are TGTGCCACCAGCGGGAGCTGGAGGGGTTCCACAGATACGCAGTATTTT.

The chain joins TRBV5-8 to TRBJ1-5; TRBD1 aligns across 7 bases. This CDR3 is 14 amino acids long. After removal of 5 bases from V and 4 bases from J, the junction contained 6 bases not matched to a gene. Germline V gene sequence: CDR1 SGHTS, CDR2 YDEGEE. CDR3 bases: TGTGCCAGCAGGGAGAGACAGGGTAATCAGCCCCAGCATTTT. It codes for CASRERQGNQPQHF.